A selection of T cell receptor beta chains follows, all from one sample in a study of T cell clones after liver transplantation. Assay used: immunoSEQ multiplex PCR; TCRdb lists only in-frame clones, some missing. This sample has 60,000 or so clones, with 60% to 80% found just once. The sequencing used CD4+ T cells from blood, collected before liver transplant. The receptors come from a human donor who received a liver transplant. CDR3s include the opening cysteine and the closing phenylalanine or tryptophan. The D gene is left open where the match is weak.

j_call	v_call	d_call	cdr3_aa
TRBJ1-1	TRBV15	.	CATSRDRESEAFF
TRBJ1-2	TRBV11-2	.	CASSLGASNYGYTF
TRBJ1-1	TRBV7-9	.	CASSVRGMASEAFF
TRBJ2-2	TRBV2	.	CASSEAAGRNTGELFF
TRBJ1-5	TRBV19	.	CASSRQVNQPQHF
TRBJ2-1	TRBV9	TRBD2	CASSVVSGGGGQEQFF
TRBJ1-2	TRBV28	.	CASRLGLSYGYTF
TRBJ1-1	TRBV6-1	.	CASREGNTEAFF
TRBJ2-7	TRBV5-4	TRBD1	CASSWDRAYEQYF
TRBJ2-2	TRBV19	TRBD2	CASSIGGAQTGELFF
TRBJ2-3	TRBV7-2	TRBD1	CASSLADRATQYF
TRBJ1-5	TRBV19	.	CASRDVSGPQHF
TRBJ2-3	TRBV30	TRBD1	CAWSLGGRTDTQYF
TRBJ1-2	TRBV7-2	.	CASSFGGGYTF